This record covers a single TCR beta chain. Its antigen is undetermined. Trimming stripped 8 bases from V and 1 base from J, with 9 bases between. The CDR3 covers 13 residues. Looked up from germline, CDR1 is SEHNR and CDR2 is FQNEAQ (reference sequence). Sequencing was performed with immunoSEQ multiplex PCR; in TCRdb, only in-frame clones are kept and a portion is missing. The table shows approximately 47,000 clones, with approximately 90% occurring only once. Time point here: week 35, safety follow-up. What each vaccine dose contained was 300 ug of mutant IDH1 20-mer peptide, accompanied by topical imiquimod. The data are from a study of a mutant IDH1 vaccine in newly diagnosed glioma. The overall study: Prior therapy was radiotherapy, temozolomide, or both; most received both. Study observations and caveats: Vaccination induced immune responses in roughly 93% of patients.

Material: PBMCs, obtained from a glioma patient whose treatment included an IDH1 peptide vaccine. The V and J genes are TRBV7-9 and TRBJ2-1, with unresolved D. The receptor was derived from a woman aged 40 to 50 with glioma. The CDR3: CASSPGSYNEQFF. CDR3 coding DNA: TGTGCCAGCTCACCAGGATCCTACAATGAGCAGTTCTTC.